Below are 2 T cell receptor beta chains sequenced from a single sample in a study of T cell repertoires in cytomegalovirus infection (dated by TCRdb to about 2019). Sequencing was performed on an Illumina HiSeq 1500. TCRdb reanalyzed the raw reads on its own, using fastp at Q25 for trimming and MiXCR for clone calling, and kept in-frame beta chains. Rows are unified per CDR3 protein, each entry keeping the most common DNA and genes. The sample includes 630,000 or so distinct CDR3 sequences, with approximately 24% observed a single time. The leading ten clones occupy around 7.6% of the sample. Specimen: CD8+ T cells from PBMCs. The receptors originated from a human donor in good health (CMV status not recorded). Some clones in this sample may be carry-over from other donors' samples.

With regard to this clonotype: This CDR3 is missing its conserved last phenylalanine or tryptophan, likely due to a read error. V is TRBV6-6 and J is TRBJ2-4, with 7 positions matching TRBD2. Per germline, CDR1 MNHNY and CDR2 SVGAGI (reference sequence). The CDR3 has 16 amino acids. The V gene end was trimmed by 6 bases and the J gene end by 3 bases; junction bases not matched to a gene: 11. CDR3 nucleotide sequence: TGTGCCAGCAGCCAAAGCGGGGCACCTATCAAAAACATTCAGTACATC. Protein product: CASSQSGAPIKNIQYI.

The rearrangement links TRBV12-3 or TRBV12-4 to TRBJ2-2; D is ambiguous. The CDR3 length is 15 residues. Trimming removed 8 bases from V and 6 bases from J, with 19 bases in between. Written as DNA, the CDR3 is TGTGCCAGCGATGGCCTACGCCGACACGCCGGGGAGCTGTTTTTT. It yields the protein CASDGLRRHAGELFF.